One and the same sample provided the 29 T cell receptor beta chains below, sequenced in a study of T cell responses to AZD1222 COVID-19 vaccine. Method: immunoSEQ multiplex PCR; TCRdb's copy keeps in-frame clones and lacks some. This repertoire shows under 110,000 clones, 90% found once; its top ten account for around 8%. The source material was peripheral blood, sampled 28 days after the second AZD1222 dose. The receptors here all came from an adult who received the AZD1222 COVID-19 vaccine.

This sequence joins TRBV11-2 and TRBJ2-3, with 11 bases identical to TRBD2. Unmatched junction bases numbered 4, after V lost 5 bases and J lost 0 bases. CDR1 and CDR2 from the germline V gene are SGHAT and FQNNGV. The CDR3 is 16 residues long. The CDR3 nucleotides are TGTGCCAGCAGCGGGGGACTAGCGGAGAGCACAGATACGCAGTATTTT. Translated: CASSGGLAESTDTQYF.

The chain combines TRBV5-6 with TRBJ1-5; D is perhaps TRBD1 (5 bases). The CDR3 length is 15 residues. V was trimmed by 2 bases and J by 1 base, leaving 10 bases between them. The germline gives CDR1 SGHDT, CDR2 YYEEEE. CDR3 in DNA: TGTGCCAGCAGCTTCCAGGGCCGGAGCAATCAGCCCCAGCATTTT. This gives the protein CASSFQGRSNQPQHF.

V usage is TRBV6-5 and J usage is TRBJ1-1; D gene unclear. Trimming removed 7 bases at V and 1 base at J, with 16 bases between. Per the germline V gene, CDR1 is MNHEY and CDR2 is SVGAGI. There are 15 residues in the CDR3. This chain's CDR3 is CASTPLGVANTEAFF. For the CDR3, the DNA is TGTGCCAGCACGCCTCTCGGGGTGGCGAACACTGAAGCTTTCTTT.

V gene TRBV7-2 combines with J gene TRBJ2-5; 8 bases align to TRBD1. The CDR3 runs to 15 residues. With 6 bases clipped from V and 2 bases from J, the junction kept 8 bases outside the gene matches. Germline CDR1 reads SGHTA; CDR2 reads FQGNSA. The CDR3 region has the DNA TGTGCCAGCAGGCCCCCAGGGGGCGGTCAAGAGACCCAGTACTTC. As protein: CASRPPGGGQETQYF.

The chain couples TRBV2 to TRBJ1-1; 7 bases agree with TRBD1. This CDR3 contains 11 residues. V lost 6 bases and J lost 9; bases outside the gene matches: 4. From germline, CDR1 is SNHLY and CDR2 FYNNEI. The CDR3 spells CASREGQQAFF. DNA for the CDR3: TGTGCCAGCAGGGAGGGACAGCAAGCTTTCTTT.

This chain links TRBV6-5 with TRBJ2-7; TRBD1 agrees at 8 bases. The CDR3 is made up of 12 amino acids. J was trimmed by 3 bases and V by 6 bases; bases with no gene match: 1. Germline assignment: CDR1 MNHEY and CDR2 SVGAGI. CDR3 loop: CASRTGDYEQYF. The CDR3 DNA follows: TGTGCCAGCAGGACAGGGGACTACGAGCAGTACTTC.

In its sample, this clone was seen once. The V gene is TRBV2, the J gene TRBJ1-5; a weak D match, TRBD1 (5 bases). Deletions cut 6 bases from V and 6 bases from J, with 15 bases between. This CDR3 spans 14 amino acids. Germline V gene data show CDR1 as SNHLY and CDR2 as FYNNEI. The DNA for the CDR3 is TGTGCCAGCAGCCTCAGGGCCGGAGGTCAGCCCCAGCATTTT. Translation: CASSLRAGGQPQHF.

This clone appeared a few times. CDR3: CASSETGPRQPQHF. CDR3 sequence (DNA): TGTGCCAGTAGTGAGACAGGGCCCCGGCAGCCCCAGCATTTT. This chain uses TRBV19 with TRBJ1-5, with 7 bases lining up with TRBD1. Losses at the gene ends were 5 bases for V and 7 bases for J; bases not matched to a gene: 8. The germline V gene has CDR1 LNHDA and CDR2 SQIVND (reference sequence). This CDR3 has 14 amino acids.

This chain joins TRBV7-2 and TRBJ1-1, with D hard to call. V shed 3 bases and J shed 1 base, with 6 bases lying between them. Germline V CDR1 and CDR2: SGHTA, FQGNSA. This CDR3 comprises 13 residues. CDR3 DNA sequence: TGTGCCAGCAGCTTGGGCAGGAACACTGAAGCTTTCTTT. Its protein is CASSLGRNTEAFF.

V gene TRBV18 combines with J gene TRBJ2-3; D gene unclear. The CDR3 consists of 15 residues. Trimming stripped 0 bases from V and 1 base from J, with 8 bases between. The germline V gene has CDR1 KGHSH and CDR2 LQKENI. The CDR3 nucleotides read TGTGCCAGCTCACCACCGCCTTGGGGCACAGATACGCAGTATTTT. It encodes CASSPPPWGTDTQYF.

This chain joins TRBV4-1 and TRBJ2-1, with D perhaps matching TRBD1 (6 bases). CDR1 is MGHRA and CDR2 is YSYEKL in the germline V gene. This CDR3 comprises 16 residues. Trimming shortened V by 5 bases and J by 2 bases, and 16 bases separated the two germline ends. The CDR3 loop reads CASSAPRDMTYNEQFF. The CDR3 coding sequence is TGCGCCAGCAGCGCTCCCCGGGACATGACCTACAATGAGCAGTTCTTC.

This chain uses TRBV2 with TRBJ1-4; 7 nucleotides align to TRBD1. The CDR3 has 13 amino acids. The V and J ends lost 6 bases and 8 bases, in that order; junction bases with no gene match: 6. In germline, CDR1 is SNHLY, CDR2 FYNNEI. The CDR3 sequence: CASRLQGLEKLFF. The CDR3 coding sequence is TGTGCCAGCAGGTTACAGGGGTTGGAAAAACTGTTTTTT.

The V call is TRBV18, the J call TRBJ1-4; TRBD1 agrees at 11 bases. CDR1 is KGHSH, CDR2 LQKENI, per germline. The CDR3 consists of 19 residues. Trimming cost V 3 bases and J 0 bases; bases outside gene matches: 9. The DNA for the CDR3 is TGTGCCAGCTCACCCCTCGGGACAGGGGGAGACGCAACTAATGAAAAACTGTTTTTT. It is translated as CASSPLGTGGDATNEKLFF.

The chain links TRBV5-6 to TRBJ2-3; D is uncertain. Trimming shortened V by 2 bases and J by 2 bases, and 9 bases separated the two germline ends. This CDR3 is 14 amino acids long. From germline, CDR1 is SGHDT and CDR2 YYEEEE. The CDR3 DNA follows: TGTGCCAGCAGCTTCATTTCCAACACAGATACGCAGTATTTT. It is translated as CASSFISNTDTQYF.

The chain joins TRBV27 to TRBJ2-6; D gene unclear. The CDR3 length is 14 residues. CDR1 and CDR2 from the germline V gene are MNHEY and SMNVEV (reference sequence). Trimming stripped 6 bases from V and 2 bases from J, with 8 bases between. The CDR3 coding sequence is TGTGCCAGCAGCTCAGAGGCTGGGGCCAACGTCCTGACTTTC. Its translation is CASSSEAGANVLTF.

V usage is TRBV19 and J usage is TRBJ2-7; D is tentatively TRBD1 or TRBD2 (5 bases each). Trimming shortened V by 2 bases and J by 0 bases, and 14 bases separated the two germline ends. The germline V gene encodes CDR1 LNHDA and CDR2 SQIVND (reference sequence). The CDR3 spans 16 residues. The CDR3, as DNA: TGTGCCAGTAGTATACGGGGAAACAGGAACTCCTACGAGCAGTACTTC. Translation: CASSIRGNRNSYEQYF.

This chain joins TRBV18 and TRBJ2-7; 8 positions match TRBD2. The CDR3 totals 14 residues. With V trimmed by 2 bases and J by 4 bases, 4 bases remained unmatched. CDR1 KGHSH and CDR2 LQKENI come from the germline V gene. The CDR3 nucleotides read TGTGCCAGCTCACCAGCGGGGGGTCCATACGAGCAGTACTTC. The encoded protein is CASSPAGGPYEQYF. Combining the CDR3 with reference TRBV18 and TRBJ2-7 gives the whole variable domain NAGVMQNPRHLVRRRGQEARLRCSPMKGHSHVYWYRQLPEEGLKFMVYLQKENIIDESGMPKERFSAEFPKEGPSILRIQQVVRGDSAAYFCASSPAGGPYEQYFGPGTRLTVT.

This chain uses TRBV23-1 with TRBJ1-1; no definite D call. TRBV23-1 is treated as an ORF (open reading frame) with a function not yet certain. Trimming stripped 4 bases from V and 6 bases from J, with 3 bases between. This CDR3 region has 10 residues. The CDR3 nucleotides are TGCGCCAGCAGTCCCCCTGAAGCTTTCTTT. Translation: CASSPPEAFF.

CDR3: CASSGSSYNEQFF. DNA of the CDR3: TGTGCCAGCAGCGGAAGCTCCTACAATGAGCAGTTCTTC. This chain links TRBV5-4 with TRBJ2-1; D gene uncertain. The V end lost 4 bases, the J end lost 0 bases, and 5 bases lay between the germline ends. Germline V lookup: CDR1 SGHNT, CDR2 YYREEE (reference sequence). This CDR3 has 13 amino acids. The variable domain in full, completed from reference TRBV5-4 and TRBJ2-1, reads ETGVTQSPTHLIKTRGQQVTLRCSSQSGHNTVSWYQQALGQGPQFIFQYYREEENGRGNFPPRFSGLQFPNYSSELNVNALELDDSALYLCASSGSSYNEQFFGPGTRLTVL.

The chain recombines TRBV18 with TRBJ2-5; unclear D gene. V was clipped by 3 bases and J by 2 bases, with 7 bases between them. CDR3 length: 13 amino acids. CDR1 is KGHSH, CDR2 LQKENI, per germline. The CDR3: CASSPGQQETQYF. CDR3 nucleotide sequence: TGTGCCAGCTCACCCGGGCAGCAAGAGACCCAGTACTTC.

V and J are TRBV2 and TRBJ2-5, with 8 bases matching TRBD1. CDR1 is SNHLY and CDR2 is FYNNEI in the germline V gene. This CDR3 comprises 14 residues. V was clipped by 8 bases and J by 2 bases; unmatched bases: 7. The CDR3 reads CASGQGARQETQYF. The DNA for the CDR3 is TGTGCCAGCGGGCAGGGGGCGCGGCAAGAGACCCAGTACTTC.

This rearrangement joins TRBV7-8 to TRBJ2-3; 7 nucleotides match TRBD1. J lost 0 bases, V lost 5 bases, and 5 bases had no gene match. The CDR3 contains 15 residues. CDR1 is SGHVS and CDR2 is FQNEAQ in the germline V gene. Here the CDR3 reads CASSRDSASTDTQYF. The CDR3 DNA follows: TGTGCCAGCAGCCGGGACAGTGCTAGCACAGATACGCAGTATTTT.

The chain uses TRBV5-5 and TRBJ2-3, with D perhaps matching TRBD1 (5 bases). CDR3 length: 14 residues. CDR1 is SGHKS and CDR2 is YYEKEE in the germline V gene (reference sequence). The V end lost 9 bases, the J end lost 6 bases, and 20 bases lay between the germline ends. The CDR3 protein is CATRLVGAGDTQYF. CDR3 bases: TGTGCCACCCGATTGGTGGGCGCAGGGGATACGCAGTATTTT.

The gene calls are TRBV5-1 and TRBJ1-4, with TRBD1 matching 7 bases. With 2 bases clipped from V and 7 bases from J, the junction kept 2 bases outside the gene matches. Germline V gene sequence: CDR1 SGHRS, CDR2 YFSETQ. CDR3 length equals 13 residues. Here the CDR3 reads CASSLQGIEKLFF. CDR3 nucleotide sequence: TGCGCCAGCAGCTTACAGGGGATTGAAAAACTGTTTTTT.

As DNA, the CDR3 is TGTGCCAGCAGTTACCAGGATGGCTACACCTTC. Its translation is CASSYQDGYTF. This sequence joins TRBV6-6 and TRBJ1-2; D not certain. Trimming took 2 bases from V and 6 from J, leaving 4 bases between them. Germline V gene lookup returns CDR1 MNHNY and CDR2 SVGAGI (reference sequence). This CDR3 is 11 amino acids long.

The genes are TRBV6-2 or TRBV6-3 and TRBJ1-2, with 9 bases matching TRBD1. CDR3 length: 16 residues. Germline CDR1 is MNHEY and CDR2 is SVGEGT. Trimming removed 7 bases from V and 8 bases from J; junction bases left unmatched: 17. The CDR3 region has the DNA TGTGCCAGCATCCCAGGTGACGGGACAGGGCCAGGCGGCTACACCTTC. Encoded protein: CASIPGDGTGPGGYTF.

This clone was recorded a few times. The chain is built from TRBV6-5 and TRBJ2-7, with a tentative D call TRBD2 (5 bases). CDR1 is MNHEY and CDR2 is SVGAGI in the germline V gene. The CDR3 covers 14 residues. Trimming cost V 3 bases and J 2 bases, with 11 bases left between them. In DNA form, the CDR3 reads TGTGCCAGCAGTTATGCTGGAGGCGCCTACGAGCAGTACTTC. This gives the protein CASSYAGGAYEQYF.

This chain joins TRBV6-2 or TRBV6-3 and TRBJ1-6; D perhaps matches TRBD1 (6 bases). Germline values: CDR1 MNHEY, CDR2 SVGEGT. V lost 4 bases, J lost 0 bases, and 7 bases lay in between. The CDR3 is 15 residues long. DNA of the CDR3: TGTGCCAGCAGTTTACAGGGCTCCTATAATTCACCCCTCCACTTT. This gives the protein CASSLQGSYNSPLHF.

The chain has TRBV7-3 and TRBJ2-2; 8 nucleotides match TRBD2. Germline CDR1 SGHTA, CDR2 FQGTGA. The CDR3 extends over 16 amino acids. V lost 4 bases and J lost 2; bases outside the gene matches: 6. CDR3 residues: CASSSRAGANTGELFF. CDR3 sequence (DNA): TGTGCCAGCAGCTCGAGAGCGGGGGCCAACACCGGGGAGCTGTTTTTT.